These 22 T cell receptor beta chains were all obtained from the same sample, sequenced in a study of shared clonotypes between healthy human individuals. Terminally differentiated effector memory CD45RA+ cells were excluded by CCR7 positive selection of CD45RO-negative cells. Sequenced by immunoSEQ multiplex PCR; TCRdb stores in-frame clones only, minus some. The table lists some 2,100,000 clones, approximately 94% of them singletons. The sequencing input was naive CD8+ T cells from PBMCs. These receptors all stem from a man aged 18 to 30 in good health. Some clones in this sample may be carry-over from other donors' samples.

The V and J genes are TRBV11-2 and TRBJ2-1; 7 bases fit TRBD2. V gave up 3 bases and J gave up 6 bases; unmatched junction bases: 5. CDR1 is SGHAT and CDR2 is FQNNGV in the germline V gene. The length of the CDR3 is 14 residues. The DNA of the CDR3 is TGTGCCAGCAGCTTCCAGCGGGAAGGCAATGAGCAGTTCTTC. Translation gives CASSFQREGNEQFF.

This clone is a singleton in its sample. This chain connects TRBV7-9 to TRBJ1-6, with 8 nucleotides matching TRBD1. This CDR3 contains 16 residues. V trimming: 5 bases; J trimming: 4 bases; junction bases outside the gene matches: 7. Germline assignment: CDR1 SEHNR and CDR2 FQNEAQ (reference sequence). CDR3 amino acids: CASSPSQGAYNSPLHF. CDR3 sequence (DNA): TGTGCCAGCAGCCCGTCGCAGGGGGCTTATAATTCACCCCTCCACTTT.

As for this clone: The same CDR3 arises from other DNA sequences in this sample as well. The chain recombines TRBV27 with TRBJ1-5; no definite D call. The ends were cut back, 3 bases at V and 5 bases at J, with 8 bases in the middle. The CDR3 totals 13 residues. Germline V lookup: CDR1 MNHEY, CDR2 SMNVEV (reference sequence). The CDR3 DNA reads TGTGCCAGCAGTTTGTCCGGTTATCAGCCCCAGCATTTT. Translating it yields CASSLSGYQPQHF.

This sequence joins TRBV9 and TRBJ1-3; TRBD1 aligns across 10 bases. Germline-derived CDR1 and CDR2 are SGDLS and YYNGEE. Trimming at V came to 4 bases and at J to 0 bases, leaving 7 bases not matched to a gene. The CDR3 covers 17 residues. Here the CDR3 reads CASSPTGGPISGNTIYF. The CDR3 DNA reads TGTGCCAGCAGCCCGACAGGGGGCCCCATCTCTGGAAACACCATATATTTT.

The count of this clone is one. The rearrangement uses TRBV5-1 and TRBJ2-7; the match to TRBD1 covers 9 bases. Losses at the gene ends were 5 bases for V and 2 bases for J; bases not matched to a gene: 8. Germline V lookup: CDR1 SGHRS, CDR2 YFSETQ. This CDR3 has 15 residues. CDR3 in amino acids: CASRTTGQGPYEQYF. The CDR3 nucleotides are TGCGCCAGCAGGACCACGGGACAGGGCCCCTACGAGCAGTACTTC.

The chain carries TRBV9 and TRBJ2-7; unclear D gene. The CDR3 runs 13 residues. Germline V gene lookup returns CDR1 SGDLS and CDR2 YYNGEE. V dropped 4 bases and J dropped 5 bases, with 13 bases sitting between them. As DNA, the CDR3 is TGTGCCAGCAGCCCCAGACCTGGGGACGAGCAGTACTTC. Translating gives CASSPRPGDEQYF.

CDR3 region: CATSALAGGLHEQFF. DNA for the CDR3: TGTGCCACCAGCGCACTAGCGGGAGGGTTGCATGAGCAGTTCTTC. The chain has TRBV15 and TRBJ2-1; TRBD2 aligns across 13 bases. The J segment lost 8 bases and the V segment lost 5 bases, leaving 6 bases of the junction unmatched. The CDR3 totals 15 residues. CDR1 LNHNV and CDR2 YYDKDF come from the germline V gene (reference sequence).

The chain uses TRBV5-8 and TRBJ1-1, with a tentative D call TRBD1 (5 bases). V lost 1 base and J lost 1, with 8 bases in between. The CDR3 has 14 residues. From germline, CDR1 is SGHTS and CDR2 YDEGEE. The CDR3, as DNA: TGTGCCAGCAGCTTGAGGCAGGGGAACACTGAAGCTTTCTTT. It codes for CASSLRQGNTEAFF.

The chain is built from TRBV13 and TRBJ2-2; D unclear. Trimming removed 2 bases at V and 6 bases at J, with 7 bases between. The CDR3 totals 13 residues. Germline-derived CDR1 and CDR2 are PRHDT and FYEKMQ (reference sequence). The CDR3 spells CASSLSLSGELFF. CDR3 DNA: TGTGCCAGCAGCTTATCGCTCTCCGGGGAGCTGTTTTTT.

The gene calls are TRBV27 and TRBJ2-3; D remains ambiguous. Trimming removed 6 bases at V and 3 bases at J, with 10 bases between. Per germline, CDR1 MNHEY and CDR2 SMNVEV (reference sequence). The CDR3 consists of 13 residues. The CDR3 loop reads CASRAIATDTQYF. The CDR3 nucleotides read TGTGCCAGCAGGGCGATAGCAACAGATACGCAGTATTTT.

This sequence joins TRBV7-9 and TRBJ2-1, with 7 bases that match TRBD2. J gave up 5 bases and V 2 bases, and 15 bases lay outside the gene matches. This CDR3 comprises 18 residues. Germline assignment: CDR1 SEHNR and CDR2 FQNEAQ (reference sequence). The CDR3: CASSLLGGRAPSNNEQFF. CDR3 DNA sequence: TGTGCCAGCAGCTTACTTGGGGGGAGGGCCCCTTCTAACAATGAGCAGTTCTTC.

The chain recombines TRBV4-1 with TRBJ1-4, with D unclear. Germline V gene sequence: CDR1 MGHRA, CDR2 YSYEKL. Trimming removed 4 bases at V and 2 bases at J, with 11 bases between. This CDR3 comprises 15 residues. The CDR3 sequence is CASSPYGGTNEKLFF. The CDR3 DNA is TGCGCCAGCAGCCCTTACGGAGGGACTAATGAAAAACTGTTTTTT.

V and J are TRBV10-3 and TRBJ2-1; D is unresolved. Germline CDR1 reads ENHRY; CDR2 reads SYGVKD. CDR3 size: 14 residues. Trimming removed 5 bases from V and 8 bases from J, with 16 bases in between. DNA of the CDR3: TGTGCCATCAGTCCCCCAGGTCTTAGGGATGAGCAGTTCTTC. This sequence encodes CAISPPGLRDEQFF.

This clone was detected only once. This chain links TRBV19 with TRBJ1-2; 10 nucleotides agree with TRBD1. This CDR3 contains 16 residues. Germline assignment: CDR1 LNHDA and CDR2 SQIVND (reference sequence). V gave up 6 bases and J gave up 4 bases; unmatched junction bases: 11. In nucleotides, the CDR3 is TGTGCCAGTAGCCCCTGGACAGGGGGTCTTGGCTATGGCTACACCTTC. This gives the protein CASSPWTGGLGYGYTF.

This chain uses TRBV18 with TRBJ2-7, with 13 positions matching TRBD2. CDR3 length equals 17 residues. Germline CDR1 reads KGHSH; CDR2 reads LQKENI. V gave up 3 bases and J gave up 2 bases; unmatched junction bases: 7. The CDR3 region is CASSPGTSGTTTYEQYF. DNA for the CDR3: TGTGCCAGCTCACCGGGGACTAGCGGGACAACAACCTACGAGCAGTACTTC.

The V call is TRBV20-1, the J call TRBJ1-2; D gene unclear. The V gene's germline CDR1 is DFQATT and CDR2 SNEGSKA (reference sequence). The CDR3 is 11 residues long. V shed 6 bases and J shed 3 bases, with 8 bases lying between them. This CDR3 reads CSADWYYGYTF. The CDR3 region has the DNA TGCAGTGCCGACTGGTACTATGGCTACACCTTC.

This chain uses TRBV2 with TRBJ2-2; D is perhaps TRBD1 (7 bases). The V gene's germline CDR1 is SNHLY and CDR2 FYNNEI. This CDR3 comprises 14 residues. Trimming pared 3 bases from V and 5 bases from J, leaving 10 bases between. DNA of the CDR3: TGTGCCAGCAGTGAGACAGGGAGGACCGGGGAGCTGTTTTTT. It translates to CASSETGRTGELFF.

CDR3 in DNA: TGTGCCAGCAGCCAAGATGTCACAAACACCGGGGAGCTGTTTTTT. It yields the protein CASSQDVTNTGELFF. The chain employs TRBV4-2 and TRBJ2-2, with D unclear. The CDR3 sequence is 15 residues long. V was cut by 0 bases and J by 2 bases, with 7 bases left in between. Germline V gives CDR1 LGHNA, CDR2 YNFKEQ.

This clone has only one observation. J is TRBJ2-3 and V is TRBV11-2, with 9 bases fitting TRBD2. The germline V gene encodes CDR1 SGHAT and CDR2 FQNNGV. There are 17 residues in the CDR3. J gave up 2 bases and V 2 bases, and 8 bases lay outside the gene matches. For the CDR3, the DNA is TGTGCCAGCAGCTTAATTTCGCGGGAGGGTCTCACAGATACGCAGTATTTT. Protein: CASSLISREGLTDTQYF.

The gene calls are TRBV9 and TRBJ2-3; D is undetermined. The CDR3 is 14 amino acids. Germline loops: CDR1 SGDLS, CDR2 YYNGEE. V shed 3 bases and J shed 5 bases, with 13 bases lying between them. The CDR3 nucleotides read TGTGCCAGCAGCGCTCCGTCCCGACTAGATACGCAGTATTTT. It is translated as CASSAPSRLDTQYF. Full variable domain (outside the CDR3, taken from reference TRBV9 and TRBJ2-3): DSGVTQTPKHLITATGQRVTLRCSPRSGDLSVYWYQQSLDQGLQFLIQYYNGEERAKGNILERFSAQQFPDLHSELNLSSLELGDSALYFCASSAPSRLDTQYFGPGTRLTVL.

This chain connects TRBV27 to TRBJ1-2; maybe TRBD1 (6 bases). CDR1 MNHEY and CDR2 SMNVEV come from the germline V gene (reference sequence). CDR3 length equals 15 residues. V was shortened by 2 bases and J by 7 bases, with 17 bases between the two germline ends. In DNA form, the CDR3 reads TGTGCCAGCAGTTTACGGCGGGGGGCTATTGGTGGCTACACCTTC. It specifies CASSLRRGAIGGYTF.

Comment on this clone: The same CDR3 arises from other DNA sequences in this sample as well. The rearrangement joins TRBV27 to TRBJ2-1, with 10 bases fitting TRBD1. The V gene's germline CDR1 is MNHEY and CDR2 SMNVEV (reference sequence). This CDR3 is 13 amino acids long. The junction had 1 base not matched to a gene; V was cut back by 4 bases and J by 7 bases. The CDR3 coding sequence is TGTGCCAGCAGTTGGGACAGGGGAAATGAGCAGTTCTTC. Translating gives CASSWDRGNEQFF.